A single sample gave rise to the 29 T cell receptor beta chains below, sequenced in a study of blood T cell repertoires in COVID-19. Data came from immunoSEQ multiplex PCR; TCRdb stores just in-frame clones and leaves some out. The sample lists 350,000 to 450,000 clones, about 88% occurring once. Sequenced sample: peripheral blood. Receptor source: a human donor in a cohort sampled during active COVID-19.

In this sample, this clone turned up a few times. This rearrangement joins TRBV7-9 to TRBJ1-2, with a possible D match to TRBD1 (6 bases). The CDR3 covers 15 residues. Trimming removed 3 bases from V and 3 bases from J, with 14 bases in between. CDR1 and CDR2 (germline): SEHNR, FQNEAQ (reference sequence). In DNA form, the CDR3 reads TGTGCCAGCAGCTTTGGGGACACCGCGTACTATGGCTACACCTTC. It yields the protein CASSFGDTAYYGYTF.

This chain connects TRBV9 to TRBJ2-7; TRBD2 matches 12 bases. The CDR3 totals 17 residues. V lost 8 bases, J lost 1 base, and 13 bases stayed unmatched. Germline CDR1 is SGDLS and CDR2 is YYNGEE. Written as DNA, the CDR3 is TGTGCCAGTAGCCCCGGACTAGCGGGGACCGATTCCTACGAGCAGTACTTC. Protein sequence: CASSPGLAGTDSYEQYF.

Only one count was recorded for this clone. The rearrangement joins TRBV18 to TRBJ2-3; 9 bases map to TRBD2. With V trimmed by 5 bases and J by 4 bases, 10 bases remained unmatched. This CDR3 has 16 residues. Germline V gives CDR1 KGHSH, CDR2 LQKENI. The CDR3 reads CASSARLAEGADTQYF. The CDR3 nucleotides read TGTGCCAGCTCAGCCCGACTAGCGGAGGGGGCAGATACGCAGTATTTT.

This rearrangement joins TRBV29-1 to TRBJ2-3; 10 bases fit TRBD2. Germline V gene data show CDR1 as SQVTM and CDR2 as ANQGSEA. The CDR3 totals 14 residues. Trimming removed 3 bases from V and 2 bases from J; junction bases left unmatched: 2. In DNA, the CDR3 is TGCAGCGTTGAGGGACTAGCGTACACAGATACGCAGTATTTT. Its protein is CSVEGLAYTDTQYF.

This clone was counted once. The V and J genes are TRBV6-5 and TRBJ2-3; possible D gene TRBD2, 7 bases. With 8 bases removed from V and 5 bases from J, the gap between germline ends came to 11 bases. This CDR3 has 12 amino acids. The V gene's germline CDR1 is MNHEY and CDR2 SVGAGI. CDR3 protein: CASGGAEDTQYF. The CDR3 DNA follows: TGTGCCAGCGGGGGGGCGGAAGATACGCAGTATTTT.

This sequence joins TRBV5-1 and TRBJ2-7; TRBD2 aligns across 11 bases. Germline V gene data show CDR1 as SGHRS and CDR2 as YFSETQ. The V segment lost 3 bases and the J segment 2 bases; nucleotides outside the gene matches: 16. The CDR3 has 19 residues. The chain's CDR3 is CASSWGLAGGPLTAYEQYF. The CDR3 DNA sequence: TGCGCCAGCAGCTGGGGTCTAGCGGGGGGTCCACTAACCGCCTACGAGCAGTACTTC.

This chain links TRBV11-2 with TRBJ1-2, with D maybe TRBD1 (5 bases). The CDR3 consists of 14 residues. The germline CDR1 and CDR2 sequences are SGHAT and FQNNGV. Trimming left V 5 bases short and J 5 bases short, with 15 bases between. Written as DNA, the CDR3 is TGTGCCAGCAGCCCCCCTGGGGGGGGTTATGGCTACACCTTC. Translated, it gives CASSPPGGGYGYTF.

V is TRBV15 and J is TRBJ1-4, with 12 nucleotides matching TRBD1. V lost 3 bases, J lost 8 bases, and 4 bases stayed unmatched. CDR1 is LNHNV and CDR2 is YYDKDF in the germline V gene (reference sequence). This CDR3 is 15 amino acids long. The CDR3 nucleotides are TGTGCCACCAGCAGCCGGGACAGGGGGCAAGAAAAACTGTTTTTT. As protein: CATSSRDRGQEKLFF.

This clone was seen only a few times. The CDR3 DNA follows: TGTGCCAGCAGTTTAGTTCGGCCAGGGGGGAACGGGGAGCTGTTTTTT. Protein product: CASSLVRPGGNGELFF. This chain uses TRBV27 with TRBJ2-2; D may be TRBD1 (7 bases). Germline CDR1 is MNHEY and CDR2 is SMNVEV (reference sequence). The CDR3 runs 16 residues. Trimming removed 2 bases from V and 7 bases from J, with 17 bases in between.

The chain employs TRBV5-1 and TRBJ2-3, with 10 bases aligning to TRBD2. The CDR3 extends over 20 amino acids. CDR1 SGHRS and CDR2 YFSETQ come from the germline V gene. Unmatched junction bases numbered 16, after V lost 1 base and J lost 2 bases. DNA of the CDR3: TGCGCCAGCAGCTTGACCGGGACTAGCGTTTCTAATTCTCACACAGATACGCAGTATTTT. Translation: CASSLTGTSVSNSHTDTQYF.

V usage is TRBV10-3 and J usage is TRBJ2-1; D is ambiguous. Trimming removed 6 bases at V and 7 bases at J, with 7 bases between. The CDR3 is 11 residues long. Germline V CDR1 and CDR2: ENHRY, SYGVKD. CDR3 DNA sequence: TGTGCCATCAGAACTTCTAATGAGCAGTTCTTC. This gives the protein CAIRTSNEQFF.

As concerns this clone: Other DNA sequences in this specimen translate into the identical CDR3. The gene calls are TRBV30 and TRBJ1-4; the D gene is possibly TRBD1 (5 bases). V was shortened by 2 bases and J by 0 bases, with 7 bases between the two germline ends. Germline values: CDR1 GTSNPN, CDR2 SVGIG (reference sequence). This CDR3 has 14 residues. CDR3 sequence reads: CAWSRGTTNEKLFF. CDR3 coding DNA: TGTGCCTGGAGTAGGGGAACAACTAATGAAAAACTGTTTTTT.

J is TRBJ2-6 and V is TRBV7-9, with D perhaps TRBD2 (6 bases). The CDR3 has 18 residues. Trimming removed 5 bases from V and 0 bases from J, with 17 bases in between. In germline, CDR1 is SEHNR, CDR2 FQNEAQ (reference sequence). The CDR3, as DNA: TGTGCCAGCAGCATCTCTAGCGCAATTGACTCTGGGGCCAACGTCCTGACTTTC. It codes for CASSISSAIDSGANVLTF.

This clone was seen a few times. V and J are TRBV23-1 and TRBJ1-2; TRBD1 matches at 7 bases. TRBV23-1 is an ORF, with its function uncertain. The J segment lost 6 bases and the V segment lost 0 bases, leaving 10 bases of the junction unmatched. CDR3 length: 16 residues. The CDR3 DNA is TGCGCCAGCAGTCAATCGGTGGACAGGCCACCCCATGGCTACACCTTC. Protein sequence: CASSQSVDRPPHGYTF.

The V gene is TRBV5-4, the J gene TRBJ1-6; a possible D gene is TRBD1 (5 bases). The V and J ends lost 0 bases and 4 bases respectively, with 8 bases between them. This CDR3 is built from 15 residues. The germline V gene has CDR1 SGHNT and CDR2 YYREEE (reference sequence). Here the CDR3 reads CASSLAGLYNSPLHF. The CDR3 region has the DNA TGTGCCAGCAGCTTGGCGGGACTGTATAATTCACCCCTCCACTTT.

This chain uses TRBV6-5 with TRBJ1-2; a weak D match, TRBD1 (6 bases). This CDR3 region has 15 residues. The germline V gene encodes CDR1 MNHEY and CDR2 SVGAGI. V lost 6 bases and J 2 bases, leaving 16 bases between the germline ends. CDR3 bases: TGTGCCAGCAGCGTAGGGGGGGGGCGGAACTATGGCTACACCTTC. Its protein is CASSVGGGRNYGYTF.

The chain links TRBV5-1 to TRBJ2-5, with a weak D call TRBD2 (6 bases). Trimming stripped 6 bases from V and 3 bases from J, with 21 bases between. Looked up from germline, CDR1 is SGHRS and CDR2 is YFSETQ. The CDR3 totals 16 residues. CDR3 sequence reads: CASILREWTEEETQYF. The CDR3 DNA reads as TGCGCCAGCATCCTTCGGGAGTGGACGGAAGAAGAGACCCAGTACTTC.

This rearrangement joins TRBV7-3 to TRBJ2-5; 8 bases align to TRBD2. Germline assignment: CDR1 SGHTA and CDR2 FQGTGA. This CDR3 has 15 residues. Trimming removed 0 bases from V and 5 bases from J; junction bases left unmatched: 5. The CDR3 loop reads CASSLTGGAAETQYF. CDR3 coding DNA: TGTGCCAGCAGCTTAACCGGGGGGGCCGCGGAGACCCAGTACTTC.

V and J are TRBV5-6 and TRBJ2-5; a weak D match, TRBD1 (6 bases). Trimming cost V 5 bases and J 5 bases, with 13 bases left between them. CDR1 is SGHDT, CDR2 YYEEEE, per germline. This CDR3 region has 13 residues. In DNA, the CDR3 is TGTGCCAGCAGTCTGGGGGCGGTGGAGACCCAGTACTTC. This codes for CASSLGAVETQYF.

The V call is TRBV28, the J call TRBJ2-3; TRBD2 matches at 9 bases. In germline, CDR1 is MDHEN, CDR2 SYDVKM. The CDR3 sequence is 16 residues long. V lost 6 bases to trimming and J lost 7 bases; unmatched junction nucleotides: 14. The DNA for the CDR3 is TGTGCCAGCAGACCGTGGGGTAGCGGGAGTGGGTATACGCAGTATTTT. This gives the protein CASRPWGSGSGYTQYF.

This chain connects TRBV16 to TRBJ1-5; D ambiguous. Germline loops: CDR1 KGHSY, CDR2 FQNENV. The CDR3 is made up of 18 amino acids. Trimming left V 4 bases short and J 0 bases short, with 19 bases between. CDR3 bases: TGTGCCAGCAGCCCGGACTATCGATCCTACTATAGCAATCAGCCCCAGCATTTT. Translated: CASSPDYRSYYSNQPQHF.

The gene calls are TRBV3-1 (or the pseudogene TRBV3-2) and TRBJ2-3, with D possibly TRBD2 on 5 matching bases. V was clipped by 0 bases and J by 0 bases, with 13 bases between them. Germline CDR1 and CDR2: LGHDT and YNNKEL (reference sequence). The CDR3 has 17 residues. CDR3 coding DNA: TGTGCCAGCAGCCAAGATAGCGAGTTGCCAAGCACAGATACGCAGTATTTT. Protein: CASSQDSELPSTDTQYF.

The count of this clone is one. The chain links TRBV2 to TRBJ2-7; 9 bases align to TRBD1. Trimming removed 11 bases from V and 3 bases from J; junction bases left unmatched: 8. Germline CDR1 is SNHLY and CDR2 is FYNNEI. The CDR3 covers 13 residues. The CDR3 protein is CAGAGTGLYEQYF. As DNA, the CDR3 is TGTGCCGGGGCCGGGACAGGGCTCTACGAGCAGTACTTC.

This rearrangement joins TRBV12-3 or TRBV12-4 to TRBJ1-2, with D maybe TRBD1 (5 bases). The CDR3 length is 13 residues. Trimming took off 10 bases at V and 4 bases at J, with 16 bases between the two ends. For the CDR3, the DNA is TGTGCCATCTCCTTGACAGTCTTCTATGGCTACACCTTC. Translation gives CAISLTVFYGYTF.

The rearrangement uses TRBV7-9 and TRBJ1-1; D remains unclear. Between the trimmed V and J ends, which lost 5 bases and 2 bases, there was a span of 9 bases. The V gene's germline CDR1 is SEHNR and CDR2 FQNEAQ (reference sequence). The CDR3 spans 13 residues. The CDR3 here is CASSREENTEAFF. For the CDR3, the DNA is TGTGCCAGCAGCCGGGAAGAAAACACTGAAGCTTTCTTT.

The V call is TRBV20-1, the J call TRBJ1-5; D not resolved. The CDR3 totals 14 residues. V dropped 3 bases and J dropped 2 bases, with 11 bases sitting between them. Germline loops: CDR1 DFQATT, CDR2 SNEGSKA (reference sequence). The CDR3 sequence is CSASEVEGNQPQHF. The CDR3 region has the DNA TGCAGTGCTAGTGAGGTAGAAGGCAATCAGCCCCAGCATTTT.

The chain recombines TRBV21-1 with TRBJ2-3; the table calls TRBD2, which could not be checked here. TRBV21-1 has pseudogene status. The CDR3 has 16 residues. CDR3 nucleotide sequence: TGTGCCAGCAGCAAAAATTATTCGGGGAGCACAGATACGCAGTATTTT. This translates into CASSKNYSGSTDTQYF.

This chain uses TRBV19 with TRBJ2-1, with TRBD2 identical over 8 bases. The CDR3 is 15 amino acids. Germline CDR1 and CDR2: LNHDA and SQIVND (reference sequence). J was trimmed by 7 bases and V by 2 bases; bases with no gene match: 7. The CDR3 spells CASSITSGSHNEQFF. The CDR3 DNA is TGTGCCAGTAGTATAACTAGCGGATCTCATAATGAGCAGTTCTTC.

The chain has TRBV5-6 and TRBJ2-3; 9 positions match TRBD2. Trimming at V came to 0 bases and at J to 3 bases, leaving 5 bases not matched to a gene. The CDR3 sequence is 16 residues long. Germline V gives CDR1 SGHDT, CDR2 YYEEEE. CDR3 in DNA: TGTGCCAGCAGCTTGGTGGCTAGCGGGGCAACAGATACGCAGTATTTT. Its protein is CASSLVASGATDTQYF.